These 31 T cell receptor beta chains originate from one sample sequenced in a study of cytomegalovirus exposure and HLA in healthy donors. The PCR was carried out with 60 Vbeta primers and 13 Jbeta primers. Produced via immunoSEQ multiplex PCR; TCRdb's table is partial and in-frame only. The data hold 100,000 to 150,000 clones, with about 81% observed a single time. Sequenced material: PBMCs. These receptors were taken from a woman younger than 45 in good health and CMV-seronegative.

As regards this clone: This specimen includes other DNA sequences encoding the same CDR3. The chain combines TRBV10-1 with TRBJ1-3, with D uncertain. Trimming cost V 2 bases and J 3 bases, with 8 bases left between them. CDR3 size: 14 residues. CDR1 and CDR2 from the germline V gene are WNHNN and SYGVQD (reference sequence). CDR3 sequence: CASSEETGGNTIYF. The CDR3 DNA reads TGCGCCAGCAGTGAGGAGACGGGTGGAAACACCATATATTTT.

This rearrangement joins TRBV7-9 to TRBJ2-1; tentative D call: TRBD1 (6 bases). The CDR3 has 15 residues. Germline V lookup: CDR1 SEHNR, CDR2 FQNEAQ (reference sequence). V lost 2 bases, J lost 7 bases, and 15 bases lay in between. The CDR3 loop reads CASSLRETGVNEQFF. The CDR3 bases are TGTGCCAGCAGCTTACGCGAGACAGGCGTAAATGAGCAGTTCTTC.

The rearrangement uses TRBV7-3 and TRBJ2-5, with D possibly TRBD2 on 5 matching bases. Germline V gene data show CDR1 as SGHTA and CDR2 as FQGTGA. This CDR3 contains 13 residues. The V end lost 5 bases, the J end lost 6 bases, and 13 bases lay between the germline ends. The CDR3 loop is CASSPTSGQTQYF. CDR3 sequence (DNA): TGTGCCAGCAGCCCCACTAGTGGTCAGACCCAGTACTTC.

The genes are TRBV11-2 and TRBJ2-1; D not resolved. The CDR3 contains 12 residues. V lost 5 bases and J lost 7, with 9 bases in between. CDR1 SGHAT and CDR2 FQNNGV come from the germline V gene. CDR3 nucleotide sequence: TGTGCCAGCAGCGTCTCTAGGAATGAGCAGTTCTTC. As protein: CASSVSRNEQFF.

CDR3 in amino acids: CASSLFLAGGSNEQFF. The CDR3 region has the DNA TGTGCCAGCAGCTTGTTTTTAGCGGGGGGTTCCAATGAGCAGTTCTTC. The chain recombines TRBV7-3 with TRBJ2-1; TRBD2 matches at 10 bases. The V segment lost 3 bases and the J segment 6 bases; nucleotides outside the gene matches: 8. The CDR3 is 16 residues long. CDR1 and CDR2 (germline): SGHTA, FQGTGA.

The genes are TRBV5-6 and TRBJ1-1; weak D call: TRBD1 (6 bases). The CDR3 totals 15 residues. Trimming cost V 3 bases and J 3 bases, with 15 bases left between them. Germline values: CDR1 SGHDT, CDR2 YYEEEE. The CDR3 DNA follows: TGTGCCAGCAGCTACTCGGGGGGCGCGGACACTGAAGCTTTCTTT. Protein product: CASSYSGGADTEAFF.

There are a few counts of this clone. The rearrangement joins TRBV18 to TRBJ2-1; tentatively, D is TRBD2 (6 bases). The CDR3 is 16 amino acids. Germline CDR1 reads KGHSH; CDR2 reads LQKENI. Trimming cost V 6 bases and J 5 bases, with 20 bases left between them. DNA of the CDR3: TGTGCCAGCTCGACCCGGAGCAGCGGGCATAACAATGAGCAGTTCTTC. Protein: CASSTRSSGHNNEQFF.

V and J are TRBV25-1 and TRBJ1-6; unclear D gene. Per the germline V gene, CDR1 is MGHDK and CDR2 is SYGVNS. Between the trimmed V and J ends, which lost 7 bases and 4 bases, there was a span of 5 bases. The CDR3 sequence is 12 residues long. The CDR3 nucleotides are TGTGCCAGCAACAGTTATAATTCACCCCTCCACTTT. Its protein is CASNSYNSPLHF.

The chain has TRBV7-2 and TRBJ1-4; 10 bases map to TRBD1. The CDR3 contains 15 residues. Germline V gene sequence: CDR1 SGHTA, CDR2 FQGNSA. The V gene end was trimmed by 4 bases and the J gene end by 8 bases; junction bases not matched to a gene: 7. CDR3 in amino acids: CASSSSGTGDEKLFF. CDR3 bases: TGTGCCAGCAGCTCATCCGGGACAGGGGACGAAAAACTGTTTTTT. Full variable domain (missing parts from reference TRBV7-2 and TRBJ1-4): GAGVSQSPSNKVTEKGKDVELRCDPISGHTALYWYRQSLGQGLEFLIYFQGNSAPDKSGLPSDRFSAERTGGSVSTLTIQRTQQEDSAVYLCASSSSGTGDEKLFFGSGTQLSVL.

The V gene is TRBV6-5, the J gene TRBJ1-1; D not resolved. Trimming left V 0 bases short and J 4 bases short, with 12 bases between. The CDR3 extends over 15 amino acids. The V gene's germline CDR1 is MNHEY and CDR2 SVGAGI. The DNA for the CDR3 is TGTGCCAGCAGTTACTCGAAAAACCTACCCACTGAAGCTTTCTTT. This gives the protein CASSYSKNLPTEAFF.

This chain links TRBV5-4 with TRBJ2-1; the match to TRBD2 covers 9 bases. V dropped 0 bases and J dropped 9; count of bases not matched to a gene: 7. CDR1 is SGHNT and CDR2 is YYREEE in the germline V gene (reference sequence). The CDR3 has 15 amino acids. The CDR3 sequence is CASSLVMGSGGEQFF. CDR3 DNA sequence: TGTGCCAGCAGCTTGGTTATGGGTAGCGGGGGTGAGCAGTTCTTC. Based on the CDR3 plus reference TRBV5-4 and TRBJ2-1, the full variable domain is ETGVTQSPTHLIKTRGQQVTLRCSSQSGHNTVSWYQQALGQGPQFIFQYYREEENGRGNFPPRFSGLQFPNYSSELNVNALELDDSALYLCASSLVMGSGGEQFFGPGTRLTVL.

This clone was counted a few times. The gene calls are TRBV19 and TRBJ1-2; 8 nucleotides align to TRBD1. Unmatched junction bases numbered 8, after V lost 4 bases and J lost 4 bases. Germline V gives CDR1 LNHDA, CDR2 SQIVND (reference sequence). This CDR3 has 15 amino acids. This chain's CDR3 is CASSTSPDRVYGYTF. In nucleotides, the CDR3 is TGTGCCAGTAGTACCTCCCCGGACAGGGTCTATGGCTACACCTTC.

The V gene is TRBV13, the J gene TRBJ2-7; TRBD1 matches 7 bases. Looked up from germline, CDR1 is PRHDT and CDR2 is FYEKMQ (reference sequence). V was clipped by 0 bases and J by 2 bases; unmatched bases: 1. The CDR3 is 14 residues long. CDR3 coding DNA: TGTGCCAGCAGCTTAGGAGGACAGGCCTACGAGCAGTACTTC. Protein: CASSLGGQAYEQYF.

This chain's CDR3 is CASSSPGINQPQHF. CDR3 nucleotides: TGTGCCAGCAGTTCCCCCGGTATCAATCAGCCCCAGCATTTT. The V and J genes are TRBV28 and TRBJ1-5; D gene ambiguous. Germline assignment: CDR1 MDHEN and CDR2 SYDVKM. The CDR3 loop spans 14 amino acids. V was shortened by 4 bases and J by 3 bases, with 10 bases between the two germline ends.

This chain uses TRBV5-8 with TRBJ2-7; 8 nucleotides agree with TRBD1. Germline-derived CDR1 and CDR2 are SGHTS and YDEGEE. Germline trimming cut 4 bases from V and 2 bases from J; bases unmatched to any gene: 5. This CDR3 is built from 14 residues. DNA of the CDR3: TGTGCCAGCAGCCCCCGGGACAGGACCTACGAGCAGTACTTC. It translates to CASSPRDRTYEQYF.

This clone was seen once. J is TRBJ2-1 and V is TRBV2; 12 bases match TRBD2. The CDR3 runs to 19 residues. From germline, CDR1 is SNHLY and CDR2 FYNNEI. J was trimmed by 9 bases and V by 4 bases; bases with no gene match: 19. CDR3 nucleotides: TGTGCCAGCAGTGGACCAGGCCCCTCTAGCGGGAGGGCCATGGGTGAGCAGTTCTTC. This gives the protein CASSGPGPSSGRAMGEQFF.

This clone was found once. This chain connects TRBV19 to TRBJ1-3, with 7 nucleotides matching TRBD1. This CDR3 is built from 15 residues. The J segment lost 2 bases and the V segment lost 7 bases, leaving 8 bases of the junction unmatched. In germline, CDR1 is LNHDA, CDR2 SQIVND (reference sequence). The CDR3 DNA reads as TGTGCCAGTACCCCGGGACAGATCCCTGGAAACACCATATATTTT. This codes for CASTPGQIPGNTIYF.

V gene TRBV4-2 combines with J gene TRBJ2-7; 14 bases match TRBD2. J was trimmed by 3 bases and V by 1 base; bases with no gene match: 11. This CDR3 spans 19 amino acids. CDR1 LGHNA and CDR2 YNFKEQ come from the germline V gene. This CDR3 reads CASSQGGTSGRRGNYEQYF. DNA for the CDR3: TGTGCCAGCAGCCAAGGCGGGACTAGCGGGAGAAGGGGAAACTACGAGCAGTACTTC.

The chain is built from TRBV11-2 and TRBJ2-7; 9 bases are shared with TRBD2. V was clipped by 5 bases and J by 1 base; unmatched bases: 9. This CDR3 region has 16 residues. CDR1 and CDR2 from the germline V gene are SGHAT and FQNNGV. The CDR3 DNA reads TGTGCCAGCAGCCCTTTCGAAGCGGGGGGATCCTACGAGCAGTACTTC. This gives the protein CASSPFEAGGSYEQYF.

The genes are TRBV6-6 and TRBJ2-7, with 15 bases matching TRBD2. V gave up 6 bases and J gave up 5 bases; unmatched junction bases: 5. Germline V lookup: CDR1 MNHNY, CDR2 SVGAGI (reference sequence). This CDR3 is built from 15 residues. CDR3 coding DNA: TGTGCCAGCAGGCCGGGACTAGCGGGAGGAGACGAGCAGTACTTC. The encoded protein is CASRPGLAGGDEQYF.

The chain has TRBV5-1 and TRBJ1-1, with 8 bases matching TRBD1. The germline CDR1 and CDR2 sequences are SGHRS and YFSETQ. With 4 bases clipped from V and 3 bases from J, the junction kept 8 bases outside the gene matches. This CDR3 has 15 residues. This chain's CDR3 is CASSTDRARDTEAFF. In nucleotides, the CDR3 is TGCGCCAGCAGCACGGACAGGGCGCGGGACACTGAAGCTTTCTTT.

The chain links TRBV7-9 to TRBJ2-1; TRBD2 aligns across 11 bases. From germline, CDR1 is SEHNR and CDR2 FQNEAQ (reference sequence). With V trimmed by 5 bases and J by 8 bases, 14 bases remained unmatched. The CDR3 spans 17 residues. The CDR3 bases are TGTGCCAGCAGCAACCCCGGTACTAGCGGGAGTTGGGATGAGCAGTTCTTC. Protein product: CASSNPGTSGSWDEQFF.

The V and J genes are TRBV11-3 and TRBJ1-6, with 9 bases identical to TRBD1. Germline loops: CDR1 SGHNT, CDR2 YENEEA. This CDR3 is built from 14 residues. The junction had 7 bases not matched to a gene; V was cut back by 5 bases and J by 11 bases. The CDR3 reads CASSPGQGRAPLHF. CDR3 nucleotides: TGTGCCAGCAGCCCCGGACAGGGGCGCGCACCCCTCCACTTT. Complete variable domain (other parts from reference TRBV11-3 and TRBJ1-6): EAGVVQSPRYKIIEKKQPVAFWCNPISGHNTLYWYLQNLGQGPELLIRYENEEAVDDSQLPKDRFSAERLKGVDSTLKIQPAELGDSAVYLCASSPGQGRAPLHFGNGTRLTVT.

The rearrangement uses TRBV5-5 and TRBJ1-5; 7 bases fit TRBD1. The CDR3 runs to 19 residues. The germline CDR1 and CDR2 sequences are SGHKS and YYEKEE (reference sequence). With 1 base clipped from V and 4 bases from J, the junction kept 17 bases outside the gene matches. CDR3 in DNA: TGTGCCAGCAGCTTGTGGGGGTTGGATTCAGGGGGTCGGAATCAGCCCCAGCATTTT. Translation gives CASSLWGLDSGGRNQPQHF.

This clone was observed once. The CDR3 loop is CAWKGVNTEAFF. The CDR3 nucleotides read TGTGCCTGGAAAGGGGTGAACACTGAAGCTTTCTTT. This chain uses TRBV30 with TRBJ1-1; D might be TRBD1 (5 bases). CDR1 GTSNPN and CDR2 SVGIG come from the germline V gene (reference sequence). The CDR3 consists of 12 residues. The V and J ends lost 4 bases and 0 bases respectively, with 6 bases between them.

The CDR3 loop is CASSPDRGSLSYNEQFF. In DNA form, the CDR3 reads TGCGCCAGCAGCCCCGATCGCGGGAGCCTCTCCTACAATGAGCAGTTCTTC. V and J are TRBV5-1 and TRBJ2-1, with TRBD2 identical over 7 bases. Germline values: CDR1 SGHRS, CDR2 YFSETQ. V shed 4 bases and J 0 bases; nucleotides not matched to a gene: 10. CDR3 size: 17 residues.

The count of this clone is one. The chain joins TRBV15 to TRBJ2-5, with a possible D match to TRBD2 (5 bases). Deletions cut 3 bases from V and 5 bases from J, with 19 bases between. CDR1 and CDR2 from the germline V gene are LNHNV and YYDKDF (reference sequence). The CDR3 length is 16 residues. The CDR3 DNA sequence: TGTGCCACCAGCAGCCTCGGGTGGCGGGTTGAGGAGACCCAGTACTTC. Protein sequence: CATSSLGWRVEETQYF.

The chain employs TRBV6-5 and TRBJ2-7; 11 nucleotides agree with TRBD1. This CDR3 is 15 amino acids long. J was trimmed by 7 bases and V by 2 bases; bases with no gene match: 7. CDR1 and CDR2 (germline): MNHEY, SVGAGI. Here the CDR3 DNA reads TGTGCCAGCAGTTACCTCGGACAGGGGGCAGGAGAGCAGTACTTC. It codes for CASSYLGQGAGEQYF.

This clone was detected only a few times. The CDR3 DNA reads as TGTGCCAGCAGCTCCCGGGACAGGGCATACAATGAGCAGTTCTTC. This encodes CASSSRDRAYNEQFF. The chain couples TRBV7-9 to TRBJ2-1; TRBD1 matches at 9 bases. This CDR3 has 15 residues. Germline loops: CDR1 SEHNR, CDR2 FQNEAQ (reference sequence). V shed 4 bases, J shed 4 bases, and the junction held 5 bases outside the gene matches.

The chain couples TRBV6-1 to TRBJ2-7, with D hard to call. Trimming took 6 bases from V and 1 from J, leaving 10 bases between them. CDR3 size: 13 residues. Germline CDR1 and CDR2: MNHNS and SASEGT. CDR3 bases: TGTGCCAGCAGGCAGGTCAATTCCTACGAGCAGTACTTC. Amino acids: CASRQVNSYEQYF.

The chain joins TRBV5-1 to TRBJ1-1; possible D gene TRBD1, 6 bases. Germline V gene sequence: CDR1 SGHRS, CDR2 YFSETQ. V lost 0 bases to trimming and J lost 1 base, with 10 bases between them. CDR3 length: 15 amino acids. CDR3 region: CASSLVRGANTEAFF. The CDR3 DNA sequence: TGCGCCAGCAGCTTGGTACGGGGGGCGAACACTGAAGCTTTCTTT.